These T cell receptor beta chains were read from a single sample in a study of response to subunit inactivated influenza vaccine. One entry per CDR3 protein results from TCRdb running MiXCR on the RT-PCR reads. The sample holds about 190,000 distinct CDR3 sequences, around 14% seen once. The specimen comprised CD8+ T cells sorted from PBMCs, sampled roughly 5 days after vaccination. Source of these receptors: a man over 45 who received an inactivated influenza vaccine. Each CDR3 is given with its conserved first and last residue. A D gene is named only where the DNA matches it firmly. A clone size is listed for some rows: how often the clone was seen (once, few, many), or a class if it is expanded.

>.|TRBJ2-2|few|TRBV7-2|12
TGTGCCAGCAGCTCCCCCATCGCCGAGCTGTTTTTT
CASSSPIAELFF
>TRBD1|TRBJ2-3|once|TRBV7-6|13
TGTGCCAGTATGGACAGGGGCACAGATACGCAGTATTTT
CASMDRGTDTQYF
>.|TRBJ2-5|once|TRBV9|12
TGTGCCAGCGGCGGCGGCCAAGAGACCCAGTACTTC
CASGGGQETQYF
>TRBD1|TRBJ2-2|.|TRBV24-1|16
TGTGCCACCAGTGTCACCGGGACAGGGAATAGAGGGGAGCTGTTTTTT
CATSVTGTGNRGELFF
>.|TRBJ1-5|few|TRBV15|18
TGTGCCACCAGCAGAGAGGTGGACAGAAAGTATAGCAATCAGCCCCAGCATTTT
CATSREVDRKYSNQPQHF
>.|TRBJ1-1|few|TRBV10-3|12
TGTGCCATCCAGAGGGAGAACACTGAAGCTTTCTTT
CAIQRENTEAFF
>.|TRBJ1-3|.|TRBV4-1|15
TGCGCCAGCAGCCCTTGGGACACCTCTGGAAACACCATATATTTT
CASSPWDTSGNTIYF
>.|TRBJ1-5|few|TRBV6-2/TRBV6-3|12
TGTGCCAGCAGTTATTGGCATCAGCCCCAGCATTTT
CASSYWHQPQHF
>.|TRBJ2-7|.|TRBV7-3|13
TGTGCCAGCAGCTTAACTAGCGGCTCGGAGCAGTACTTC
CASSLTSGSEQYF
>.|TRBJ1-1|.|TRBV29-1|13
TGCAGCGTGAGGGCCAGGGGAAAGACTGAAGCTTTCTTT
CSVRARGKTEAFF
>TRBD2|TRBJ2-1|few|TRBV15|16
TGTGCCACCAGCAGAAAACTAGCGGGAGTTCACAATGAGCAGTTCTTC
CATSRKLAGVHNEQFF
>.|TRBJ2-3|few|TRBV6-4|17
TGTGCCACCCCCAGAATTCCCCGGCCATCCCCCGGCGATACGCAGTATTTT
CATPRIPRPSPGDTQYF
>.|TRBJ1-1|few|TRBV12-3/TRBV12-4|14
TGTGCCAGCAGTCCCGCCGCCTCGGGCACTGAAGCTTTCTTT
CASSPAASGTEAFF
>TRBD2|TRBJ2-5|few|TRBV14|16
TGTGCCAGCAGCCAAGGACTAGCTGTCATCCAAGAGACCCAGTACTTC
CASSQGLAVIQETQYF
>.|TRBJ2-7|.|TRBV5-6|13
TGTGCCATGAGCCCCGGGCTCCCCTACGAGCAGTACTTC
CAMSPGLPYEQYF
>TRBD2|TRBJ2-3|few|TRBV11-2|16
TGTGCCAGCAGCTTGTTCGGCGGGGGAGCCACAGATACGCAGTATTTT
CASSLFGGGATDTQYF
>.|TRBJ2-1|many|TRBV28|12
TGTGCCACCGAAGGTTCCTACAATGAGCAGTTCTTC
CATEGSYNEQFF
>TRBD2|TRBJ2-1|.|TRBV20-1|16
TGCAGTGCTACCATAGTACTAGCGGGGAATACCAATGAGCAGTTCTTC
CSATIVLAGNTNEQFF
>.|TRBJ2-5|few|TRBV4-1|15
TGCGCCAGCAGCCCCTTGACTAGGAAGACAGAGACCCAGTACTTC
CASSPLTRKTETQYF
>TRBD1|TRBJ2-7|.|TRBV18|15
TGTGCCAGCTCACCAGAGGGACAGGGTCTCTACGAGCAGTACTTC
CASSPEGQGLYEQYF
>.|TRBJ2-7|many|TRBV28|14
TGTGCCAGCAGTTCGTCGCTGCCCCCCTACGAGCAGTACTTC
CASSSSLPPYEQYF
>.|TRBJ2-1|few|TRBV12-3/TRBV12-4|13
TGTGCCAGCAGATTGGACTTGTACAATGAGCAGTTCTTC
CASRLDLYNEQFF
>.|TRBJ1-6|few|TRBV12-3/TRBV12-4|16
TGTGCCAGCAGTTCTTCAGGGTTCTCCTATAATTCACCCCTCCACTTT
CASSSSGFSYNSPLHF
>.|TRBJ2-3|few|TRBV4-1|12
TGCGCCAGCAGCAGACTAGGAGATACGCAGTATTTT
CASSRLGDTQYF
>.|TRBJ2-7|.|TRBV2|13
TGTGCCAGCAGTGAAGGTCGGGTCTACGAGCAGTACTTC
CASSEGRVYEQYF
>.|TRBJ2-7|few|TRBV20-1|14
TGCAGTGCTAGCCCCGACCCCTCGGTTTACGAGCAGTACTTC
CSASPDPSVYEQYF
>.|TRBJ2-2|many|TRBV24-1|14
TGTGCCACCAGGAGTCAAGGCGCCGCCGGGGAGCTGTTTTTT
CATRSQGAAGELFF
>.|TRBJ1-4|few|TRBV29-1|14
TGCAGCGTTTATTTCCTCGGAGGGGGTGAAAAACTGTTTTTT
CSVYFLGGGEKLFF
>.|TRBJ2-7|few|TRBV25-1|16
TGTGCCAGCAGTCCCCAGGCAGACCCTAGGGCCTACGAGCAGTACTTC
CASSPQADPRAYEQYF
>.|TRBJ2-7|many|TRBV5-4|11
TGTGCCAGCAGCTTGGGGCGCGAGCAGTACTTC
CASSLGREQYF
>TRBD1|TRBJ1-1|.|TRBV12-3/TRBV12-4|13
TGTGCCAGCCAACCGGGACAGGGGACTGAAGCTTTCTTT
CASQPGQGTEAFF
>.|TRBJ1-5|few|TRBV5-5|15
TGTGCCAGCAGCTTCGACCGAGCACGCAATCAGCCCCAGCATTTT
CASSFDRARNQPQHF
>TRBD1|TRBJ2-2|few|TRBV9|15
TGTGCCAGCAGCGCCTGGGACAGAAACACCGGGGAGCTGTTTTTT
CASSAWDRNTGELFF
>.|TRBJ2-7|.|TRBV27|15
TGTGCCAGCAGTTTATCGCCGGCAGGTTCCTACGAGCAGTACTTC
CASSLSPAGSYEQYF
>.|TRBJ1-6|many|TRBV12-3/TRBV12-4|13
TGTGCCAGCAGTCCAGGGTACGATTCACCCCTCCACTTT
CASSPGYDSPLHF
>.|TRBJ2-7|.|TRBV5-1|15
TGCGCCAGCACCCTTGGGATGGGGGGTGCGTACGAGCAGTACTTC
CASTLGMGGAYEQYF
>.|TRBJ1-2|few|TRBV6-5|11
TGTGCCAGCATCGGACCGTATGGCTACACCTTC
CASIGPYGYTF
>.|TRBJ1-2|.|TRBV7-9|15
TGTGCCAGCAGCTTGGGGGGAGGACAGAACTATGGCTACACCTTC
CASSLGGGQNYGYTF
>.|TRBJ2-5|.|TRBV28|15
TGTGCCAGCAGTCCCTATCCCCGATTGCAAGAGACCCAGTACTTC
CASSPYPRLQETQYF
>.|TRBJ2-3|few|TRBV24-1|14
TGTGCCACCAGTCCAACGGGGGGCACAGATACGCAGTATTTT
CATSPTGGTDTQYF
>.|TRBJ2-3|many|TRBV12-3/TRBV12-4|15
TGTGCCAGCAGTTTCGTGGGCGTGGACACAGATACGCAGTATTTT
CASSFVGVDTDTQYF
>.|TRBJ2-2|.|TRBV20-1|14
TGCAGTGCTAGAGACAGCTTTCAAACCGGGGAGCTGTTTTTT
CSARDSFQTGELFF
>.|TRBJ1-1|many|TRBV12-3/TRBV12-4|14
TGTGCCAGCAGTTTAGTCAGGGGTGGCACTGAAGCTTTCTTT
CASSLVRGGTEAFF